This is a list of T cell receptor beta chains from one sample in a study of cytotoxic CD8 clonotypes in ibrutinib-treated CLL. The method was immunoSEQ multiplex PCR; TCRdb's version includes in-frame clones alone and lacks a portion of them. The table includes more than 200,000 clones, roughly 73% detected once. The input for sequencing was PBMCs, taken after 12 months of ibrutinib treatment. The receptors derive from a human donor with chronic lymphocytic leukemia. Each CDR3 is given without its conserved first and last residue. D genes are given only for firm matches.

d_call: TRBD2
j_call: TRBJ2-5
v_call: TRBV11-2
cdr3_aa: ASSPGLAGGPMSQY

d_call: TRBD2
j_call: TRBJ2-1
v_call: TRBV28
cdr3_aa: ASSLRLAGDNEQF

d_call: NA
j_call: TRBJ1-3
v_call: TRBV13
cdr3_aa: ASATAGGDGNTIY

d_call: NA
j_call: TRBJ2-2
v_call: TRBV29-1
cdr3_aa: SVTGADIVPNTGELF

d_call: NA
j_call: TRBJ2-4
v_call: TRBV4-2
cdr3_aa: ASSQDPPRGAPKNIQY

d_call: NA
j_call: TRBJ1-1
v_call: TRBV5-4
cdr3_aa: ASSLGGVTNTEAF

d_call: TRBD2
j_call: TRBJ2-3
v_call: TRBV10-2
cdr3_aa: ASSDLAGRDTQY

d_call: TRBD2
j_call: TRBJ2-2
v_call: TRBV6-1
cdr3_aa: ATRWEGNTGELF

d_call: TRBD2
j_call: TRBJ2-5
v_call: TRBV6-5
cdr3_aa: ASSYMGGEQETQY

d_call: NA
j_call: TRBJ2-4
v_call: TRBV4-1
cdr3_aa: ASSQGFGSGTKNIQY

d_call: NA
j_call: TRBJ1-5
v_call: TRBV27
cdr3_aa: ASSLAGLNQPQH

d_call: NA
j_call: TRBJ1-2
v_call: TRBV6-5
cdr3_aa: ASSYSSRFYGYT

d_call: NA
j_call: TRBJ2-4
v_call: TRBV7-6
cdr3_aa: ASEAKPRRAKNIQY

d_call: TRBD1
j_call: TRBJ1-2
v_call: TRBV4-2
cdr3_aa: ASSQVMSTGQGTQIYGYT

d_call: NA
j_call: TRBJ2-7
v_call: TRBV27
cdr3_aa: ASSLAVTYEQY

d_call: TRBD2
j_call: TRBJ2-5
v_call: TRBV7-9
cdr3_aa: ASSLQRGMYQETQY

d_call: TRBD2
j_call: TRBJ2-3
v_call: TRBV29-1
cdr3_aa: SASGREGTDTQY

d_call: NA
j_call: TRBJ2-1
v_call: TRBV9
cdr3_aa: ASSAGPDEQF

d_call: NA
j_call: TRBJ2-5
v_call: TRBV7-8
cdr3_aa: ASSYLETQY

d_call: NA
j_call: TRBJ2-2
v_call: TRBV6-5
cdr3_aa: ASSFYTGELF

d_call: TRBD1
j_call: TRBJ2-7
v_call: TRBV6-1
cdr3_aa: ASNTGTAYEQY

d_call: NA
j_call: TRBJ1-1
v_call: TRBV7-2
cdr3_aa: ASSSQWDTEAF

d_call: NA
j_call: TRBJ2-7
v_call: TRBV29-1
cdr3_aa: SVANSYEQY

d_call: NA
j_call: TRBJ1-5
v_call: TRBV6-5
cdr3_aa: ASSYSKQGYQPQH

d_call: NA
j_call: TRBJ1-1
v_call: TRBV28
cdr3_aa: ASSWAANTEAF

d_call: NA
j_call: TRBJ2-7
v_call: TRBV7-8
cdr3_aa: ASSFFEMGSYEQY

d_call: TRBD1
j_call: TRBJ2-2
v_call: TRBV10-3
cdr3_aa: AITRTGNTGELF

d_call: TRBD1
j_call: TRBJ2-5
v_call: TRBV18
cdr3_aa: ASSPFGPGQGAPETQY

d_call: TRBD1
j_call: TRBJ2-2
v_call: TRBV6-1
cdr3_aa: ASSEADRATGELF

d_call: TRBD1
j_call: TRBJ1-1
v_call: TRBV5-4
cdr3_aa: ASSVTGTDEAF

d_call: TRBD1
j_call: TRBJ1-4
v_call: TRBV6-1
cdr3_aa: ASSEGGTVPEKLF

d_call: TRBD2
j_call: TRBJ2-1
v_call: TRBV29-1
cdr3_aa: SVERLGGLAGYAYNEQF

d_call: TRBD1
j_call: TRBJ1-2
v_call: TRBV9
cdr3_aa: ASSATGFYGYT

d_call: NA
j_call: TRBJ2-6
v_call: TRBV9
cdr3_aa: ASSVDGGANVLT

d_call: NA
j_call: TRBJ2-5
v_call: TRBV9
cdr3_aa: ASSAPRAGGETQY

d_call: NA
j_call: TRBJ1-1
v_call: TRBV2
cdr3_aa: ASAAGYWNTEAF

d_call: NA
j_call: TRBJ2-1
v_call: TRBV18
cdr3_aa: ASSPGGARENEQF

d_call: NA
j_call: TRBJ2-5
v_call: TRBV6-5
cdr3_aa: ASSYGTTGGETQY

d_call: TRBD1
j_call: TRBJ1-2
v_call: TRBV28
cdr3_aa: ASSEGAQNYGYT

d_call: NA
j_call: TRBJ1-2
v_call: TRBV2
cdr3_aa: AGGTYGYT

d_call: TRBD1
j_call: TRBJ1-2
v_call: TRBV5-4
cdr3_aa: ASSPYDRANYGYT

d_call: TRBD2
j_call: TRBJ2-1
v_call: TRBV29-1
cdr3_aa: SGIAGGYNEQF

d_call: NA
j_call: TRBJ2-1
v_call: TRBV7-6
cdr3_aa: ASSFGPSRDNEQF

d_call: NA
j_call: TRBJ2-7
v_call: TRBV19
cdr3_aa: ASSIVGVHEQY

d_call: TRBD1
j_call: TRBJ2-2
v_call: TRBV6-5
cdr3_aa: ASSFTGGAWTGELF

d_call: NA
j_call: TRBJ2-6
v_call: TRBV2
cdr3_aa: ASSGTGNVLT

d_call: NA
j_call: TRBJ1-2
v_call: TRBV5-4
cdr3_aa: ASSDYTGTGGYT

d_call: NA
j_call: TRBJ1-2
v_call: TRBV19
cdr3_aa: ASSPTGTFYGYT

d_call: NA
j_call: TRBJ1-4
v_call: TRBV27
cdr3_aa: ASSPNGGGKLF

d_call: NA
j_call: TRBJ1-3
v_call: TRBV19
cdr3_aa: ASSISRSGNTIY

d_call: NA
j_call: TRBJ1-1
v_call: TRBV10-3
cdr3_aa: AISLPGGTEAF

d_call: NA
j_call: TRBJ2-5
v_call: TRBV2
cdr3_aa: ASSEGRVGQETQY

d_call: TRBD2
j_call: TRBJ2-1
v_call: TRBV5-1
cdr3_aa: ASSLATSGGPLNEQF